This T cell receptor (beta chain) originates from a study of cytomegalovirus exposure and HLA in healthy donors. Study observations and caveats: As a later analysis revealed, the rate of TCR association differed by HLA locus, with DRB1 most and HLA-C fewest.

A word on this clone: What it binds is unknown.

The CDR3 length is 16 residues. The germline V gene encodes CDR1 SEHNR and CDR2 FQNEAQ (reference sequence). V shed 5 bases and J 5 bases; nucleotides not matched to a gene: 12. PCR involved 60 Vbeta and 13 Jbeta primers. Using immunoSEQ multiplex PCR, the repertoire was profiled, and TCRdb retains in-frame clones only, with some absent. The profile shows 150,000 to 200,000 clones, approximately 85% of them singletons. The clonotype was recovered from a man between 18 and 35 years old in good health and CMV-seropositive. The gene calls are TRBV7-9 and TRBJ2-1; 7 bases line up with TRBD1. The sequencing sample was made of PBMCs. The CDR3 sequence is CASSPPSTGPHNEQFF. DNA of the CDR3: TGTGCCAGCAGCCCTCCGTCGACAGGGCCCCACAATGAGCAGTTCTTC.